These T cell receptor beta chains were read from a single sample in a study of blood T cell repertoires in COVID-19. TCRdb keeps only in-frame clones here, not all; method: immunoSEQ multiplex PCR. The table has 60,000 to 85,000 clones, around 88% seen once. The sequencing input was peripheral blood. All receptors come from a woman aged 80 or older with active or convalescent COVID-19. Each CDR3 is given with its conserved first and last residue. A D gene is named only where the DNA matches it firmly. Clone size is shown for a subset of rows, as once, few, many or a class of expanded clone.

cdr3_aa,cdr3_nt,j_call,v_call,clone_size,d_call
CASSLGDPYEQYF,TGTGCCAGCAGCCTCGGAGACCCCTACGAGCAGTACTTC,TRBJ2-7,TRBV7-2,.,.
CASSVGERYQPQHF,TGTGCCAGCAGCGTAGGTGAGAGGTATCAGCCCCAGCATTTT,TRBJ1-5,TRBV9,.,.
CAWNQRGREIDTQYF,TGTGCCTGGAACCAACGGGGGCGGGAGATAGATACGCAGTATTTT,TRBJ2-3,TRBV30,.,.
CASSGWGQGKGGELFF,TGTGCCAGCAGCGGATGGGGACAGGGGAAGGGCGGGGAGCTGTTTTTT,TRBJ2-2,TRBV9,once,TRBD1
CASSEQAGTNTEAFF,TGTGCCAGCAGTGAACAAGCAGGAACGAACACTGAAGCTTTCTTT,TRBJ1-1,TRBV2,.,.
CASSFGGRGRAETQYF,TGTGCCAGCAGCTTTGGGGGTAGGGGGCGAGCGGAGACCCAGTACTTC,TRBJ2-5,TRBV5-4,.,TRBD1
CSVQVRVTEAFF,TGCAGCGTTCAGGTAAGAGTCACTGAAGCTTTCTTT,TRBJ1-1,TRBV29-1,.,.
CAISRPGANDGYTF,TGTGCCATCAGTCGTCCAGGGGCAAACGATGGCTACACCTTC,TRBJ1-2,TRBV10-3,.,.
CASSGGRLNTEAFF,TGCGCCAGCAGCGGGGGCAGGTTGAACACTGAAGCTTTCTTT,TRBJ1-1,TRBV5-1,.,.
CAWAGGGETQYF,TGTGCCTGGGCAGGGGGCGGAGAGACCCAGTACTTC,TRBJ2-5,TRBV30,few,TRBD1
CASRTGEFSPLHF,TGTGCCAGCAGAACCGGAGAGTTTTCACCCCTCCACTTT,TRBJ1-6,TRBV7-9,.,.
CASSLGRQGLTDTQYF,TGTGCCAGCAGCTTGGGCCGACAGGGGCTCACAGATACGCAGTATTTT,TRBJ2-3,TRBV5-4,.,TRBD1
CASSRPGTGGDYTF,TGTGCCAGCAGCCGCCCCGGGACAGGGGGCGACTACACCTTC,TRBJ1-2,TRBV14,.,TRBD1
CASSVDTVSTDTQYF,TGTGCCAGCAGCGTAGATACGGTTAGCACAGATACGCAGTATTTT,TRBJ2-3,TRBV9,few,.
CASSYRGLAGNTIYF,TGTGCCAGCAGTTACAGGGGGCTAGCTGGAAACACCATATATTTT,TRBJ1-3,TRBV25-1,.,TRBD1
CASTRKGITGLRGSFEKLFF,TGTGCCAGCACTCGAAAAGGGATTACGGGACTCCGAGGGAGCTTCGAAAAACTGTTTTTT,TRBJ1-4,TRBV7-6,.,.
CATSDGGAGNQPQHF,TGTGCCACCAGTGATGGGGGGGCCGGCAATCAGCCCCAGCATTTT,TRBJ1-5,TRBV24-1,once,.
CASSPDRGGNTEAFF,TGCGCCAGCAGCCCCGACAGGGGGGGCAACACTGAAGCTTTCTTT,TRBJ1-1,TRBV5-1,.,TRBD1
CASSNRQVTVYGYTF,TGTGCCAGCAGCAATAGGCAGGTCACAGTCTATGGCTACACCTTC,TRBJ1-2,TRBV21-1,.,.
CASSLGLTPETQYF,TGTGCCAGCAGCTTGGGACTAACGCCAGAGACCCAGTACTTC,TRBJ2-5,TRBV7-2,.,TRBD2
CASSKDGLAGDRPGELFF,TGTGCCAGCAGCAAAGATGGACTAGCGGGAGATCGGCCCGGGGAGCTGTTTTTT,TRBJ2-2,TRBV21-1,once,.
CASGLWRFGSFNTEAFF,TGTGCTAGTGGTTTATGGCGGTTCGGATCCTTTAACACTGAAGCTTTCTTT,TRBJ1-1,TRBV12-5,.,.
CASSPLGPSSYEQYF,TGTGCCAGCAGCCCCTTGGGGCCAAGCTCCTACGAGCAGTACTTC,TRBJ2-7,TRBV11-2,.,.
CASSKVPTGGREKLFF,TGTGCCAGCAGCAAAGTTCCCACAGGGGGGAGAGAAAAACTGTTTTTT,TRBJ1-4,TRBV21-1,.,.
CAWDRQETQYF,TGTGCCTGGGATCGCCAAGAGACCCAGTACTTC,TRBJ2-5,TRBV30,.,.
CAISEWMAGDGKNIQYF,TGTGCCATCAGTGAGTGGATGGCAGGGGACGGGAAAAACATTCAGTACTTC,TRBJ2-4,TRBV10-3,once,.
CASSSRSGQGGNQPQHF,TGTGCCAGCAGCTCCCGTTCCGGACAGGGCGGCAATCAGCCCCAGCATTTT,TRBJ1-5,TRBV7-9,.,TRBD1
CASSQDQGSGQPQHF,TGCGCCAGCAGCCAAGATCAGGGATCAGGTCAGCCCCAGCATTTT,TRBJ1-5,TRBV4-1,.,.
CASSSRSPLGNTIYF,TGTGCCAGCAGCTCCAGGTCTCCCTTAGGCAACACCATATATTTT,TRBJ1-3,TRBV7-2,.,.
CASSQDPGDNQPQHF,TGCGCCAGCAGCCAAGATCCAGGGGACAATCAGCCCCAGCATTTT,TRBJ1-5,TRBV4-1,.,.
CASSPRSAAVEAFF,TGTGCCAGCAGCCCCCGGAGCGCCGCCGTAGAGGCTTTCTTT,TRBJ1-1,TRBV9,few,.
CAISPRGVEKLFF,TGTGCCATCAGTCCCCGGGGTGTTGAAAAACTGTTTTTT,TRBJ1-4,TRBV10-3,few,.
CASSYGPGQSNQPQHF,TGTGCCAGCAGTTACGGCCCGGGACAGAGCAATCAGCCCCAGCATTTT,TRBJ1-5,TRBV6-2/TRBV6-3,.,TRBD1